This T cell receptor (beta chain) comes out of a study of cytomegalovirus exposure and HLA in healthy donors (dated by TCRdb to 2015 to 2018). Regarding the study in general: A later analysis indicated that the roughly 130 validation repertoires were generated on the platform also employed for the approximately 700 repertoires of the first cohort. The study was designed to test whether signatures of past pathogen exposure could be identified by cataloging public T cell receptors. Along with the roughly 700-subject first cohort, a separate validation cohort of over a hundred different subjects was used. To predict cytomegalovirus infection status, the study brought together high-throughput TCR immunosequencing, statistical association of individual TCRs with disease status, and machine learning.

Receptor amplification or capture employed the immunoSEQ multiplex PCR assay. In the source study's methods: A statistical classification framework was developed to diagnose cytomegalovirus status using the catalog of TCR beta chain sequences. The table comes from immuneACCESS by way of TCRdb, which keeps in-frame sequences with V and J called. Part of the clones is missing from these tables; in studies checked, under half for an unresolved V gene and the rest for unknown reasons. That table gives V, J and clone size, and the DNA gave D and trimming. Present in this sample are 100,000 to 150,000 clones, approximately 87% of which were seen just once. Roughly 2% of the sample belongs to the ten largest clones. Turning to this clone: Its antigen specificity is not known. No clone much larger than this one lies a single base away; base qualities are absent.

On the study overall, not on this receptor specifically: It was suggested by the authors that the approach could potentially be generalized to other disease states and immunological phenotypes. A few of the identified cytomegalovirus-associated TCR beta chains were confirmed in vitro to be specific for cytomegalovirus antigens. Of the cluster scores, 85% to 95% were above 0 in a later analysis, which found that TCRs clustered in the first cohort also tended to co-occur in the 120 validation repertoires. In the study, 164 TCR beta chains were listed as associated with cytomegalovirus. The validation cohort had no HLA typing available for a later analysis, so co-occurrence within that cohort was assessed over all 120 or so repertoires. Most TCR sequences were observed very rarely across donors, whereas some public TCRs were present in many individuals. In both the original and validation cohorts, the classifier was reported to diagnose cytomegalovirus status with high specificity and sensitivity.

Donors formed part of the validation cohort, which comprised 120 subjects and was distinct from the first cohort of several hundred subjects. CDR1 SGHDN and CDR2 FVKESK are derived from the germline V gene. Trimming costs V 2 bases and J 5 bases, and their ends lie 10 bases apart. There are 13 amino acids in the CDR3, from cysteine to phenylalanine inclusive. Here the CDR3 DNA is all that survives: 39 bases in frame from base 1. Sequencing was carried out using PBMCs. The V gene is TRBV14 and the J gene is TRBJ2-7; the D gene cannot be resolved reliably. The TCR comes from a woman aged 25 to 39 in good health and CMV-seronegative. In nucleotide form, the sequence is TGTGCCAGCAGCCAACGAGTTCGGGACGAGCAGTACTTC. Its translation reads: CASSQRVRDEQYF.